The TCR beta chain under discussion was sequenced for a study of cytomegalovirus exposure and HLA in healthy donors. A single count supports this clone. Repertoires were generated with immunoSEQ multiplex PCR, while TCRdb's copy carries only in-frame clones and drops some. The data show fewer than 90,000 clones, with 85% to 95% seen just once and roughly 2.1% held by the top ten. The germline V gene encodes CDR1 SGHTA and CDR2 FQGNSA. V gave up 5 bases and J gave up 7 bases, with 12 bases separating them. The CDR3 is made up of 13 amino acids. The chain uses TRBV7-2 and TRBJ2-1; maybe TRBD2 (5 bases). Sequences were obtained from PBMCs. This clonotype was sampled from a woman younger than 30 in good health and CMV-seronegative. In nucleotides, the CDR3 is TGTGCCAGCAGCGCCTCTAGCCTGAATGAGCAGTTCTTC. Encoded protein: CASSASSLNEQFF.